This T cell receptor (beta chain) derives from a study of cytomegalovirus exposure and HLA in healthy donors. This CDR3 is 12 amino acids long. Looked up from germline, CDR1 is MNHNS and CDR2 is SASEGT. V lost 6 bases and J 0 bases, leaving 5 bases between the germline ends. With 60 Vbeta and 13 Jbeta primers, the PCR was carried out. Some clones are missing from TCRdb's copy, which holds only in-frame ones; the method was immunoSEQ multiplex PCR. The sample shows about 150,000 clones, over 70% of them seen only once. The clonotype comes from a woman between 45 and 65 years old in good health and CMV-seropositive. The sequenced sample consisted of PBMCs. The gene calls are TRBV6-1 and TRBJ1-1; D remains ambiguous. The CDR3 protein is CASSQMNTEAFF. The CDR3 DNA sequence: TGTGCCAGCAGCCAAATGAACACTGAAGCTTTCTTT.